This T cell receptor (beta chain) appears in the sequencing data of a study of OX40 agonist ivuxolimab in advanced cancers. Study details: Patient treatment consisted of intravenous ivuxolimab administration every 2 weeks at 0.01 to 10 mg/kg. Earlier anti-PD-1, anti-PD-L1 or anti-CTLA-4 therapy was permitted; less than 50% had received some. Study-level results: A proportion of nonresponders additionally exhibited low normalized T-cell clonal expansion. At 0.1 to 3.0 mg/kg and by week 6, clonal expansion occurred in CD4+ and CD8+ blood T cells.

Generated by immunoSEQ multiplex PCR, the TCRdb table keeps only in-frame clones and is missing some. The sample yields fewer than 80,000 clones, more than 80% seen once. Trimming left V 2 bases short and J 1 base short, with 8 bases between. There are 14 residues in the CDR3. CDR1 and CDR2 (germline): MNHEY, SVGAGI. With respect to this clone: The antigen is undetermined.

The receptor's source is an adult with an advanced solid tumor such as melanoma, head and neck, liver or kidney cancer. The genes are TRBV6-5 and TRBJ2-5, with D possibly matching TRBD1 (6 bases). The material was CD4+ or CD8+ T cells sorted from blood, obtained in a trial of the OX40 agonist ivuxolimab. CDR3 loop: CASSYPDSQETQYF. CDR3 coding DNA: TGTGCCAGCAGTTACCCGGACAGCCAAGAGACCCAGTACTTC.